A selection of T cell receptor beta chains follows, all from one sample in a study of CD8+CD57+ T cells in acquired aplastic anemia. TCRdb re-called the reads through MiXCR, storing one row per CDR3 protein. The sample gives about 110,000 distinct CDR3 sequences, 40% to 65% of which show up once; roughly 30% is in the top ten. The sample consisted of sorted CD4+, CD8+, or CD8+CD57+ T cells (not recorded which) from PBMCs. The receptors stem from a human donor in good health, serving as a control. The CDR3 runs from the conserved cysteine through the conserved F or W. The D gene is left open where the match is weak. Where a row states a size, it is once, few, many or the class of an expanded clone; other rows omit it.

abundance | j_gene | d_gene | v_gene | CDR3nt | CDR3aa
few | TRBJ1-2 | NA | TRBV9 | TGTGCCAGCAGCGAGCCGCGAAATGGCTACACCTTC | CASSEPRNGYTF
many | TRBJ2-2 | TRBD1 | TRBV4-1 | TGCGCCAGCAGCCAAGCGGGACAGGGTAGCGGGGAGCTGTTTTTT | CASSQAGQGSGELFF
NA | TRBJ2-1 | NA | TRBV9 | TGTGCCAGGCTAGTTCCATACAATGAGCAGTTCTTC | CARLVPYNEQFF
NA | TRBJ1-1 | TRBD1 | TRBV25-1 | TGTGCCAGCAGTGAAACAGGGGGGAACACTGAAGCTTTCTTT | CASSETGGNTEAFF
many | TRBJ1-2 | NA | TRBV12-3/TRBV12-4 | TGTGCCAGCAGTCCTCCGGGACCTAACTATGGCTACACCTTC | CASSPPGPNYGYTF
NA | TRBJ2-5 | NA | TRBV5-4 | TGTGCCAGCAGCGGGGCGGGAAGCGACGGGACCCAGTACTTC | CASSGAGSDGTQYF
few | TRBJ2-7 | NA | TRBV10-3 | TGTGCGGTTCGAGGCGGTTCCTACGAGCAGTACTTC | CAVRGGSYEQYF
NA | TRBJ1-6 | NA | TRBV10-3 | TGTGCCATCCGCGAGGACAGTTTTAATTCACCCCTCCACTTT | CAIREDSFNSPLHF
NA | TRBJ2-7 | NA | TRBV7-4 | TGTGCCAGCAGCTTAGGGAGCGTTCCCTCCTACGAGCAGTACTTC | CASSLGSVPSYEQYF
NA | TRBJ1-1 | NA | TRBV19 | TGTGCCAGTGCGACCTTGACGAACACTGAAGCTTTCTTT | CASATLTNTEAFF
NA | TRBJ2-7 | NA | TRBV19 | TGTGCCAGTAGTAATGCTATTCAGGGGAGAACCTACGAGCAGTACTTC | CASSNAIQGRTYEQYF
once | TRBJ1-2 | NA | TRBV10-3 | TGTGCCATCAGTGAGGGGGGCAGGAATGGCTACACCTTC | CAISEGGRNGYTF
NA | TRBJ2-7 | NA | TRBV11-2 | TGTGCCAGCAGCCCCTTCCCCTACGAGCAGTACTTC | CASSPFPYEQYF
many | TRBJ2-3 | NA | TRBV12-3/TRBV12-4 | TGTGCCAGCAGCTGGACCCCTCGCGCAGATACGCAGTATTTT | CASSWTPRADTQYF
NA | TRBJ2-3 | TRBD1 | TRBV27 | TGTGCCAGCAGTTTACGGGACAGCCTAAGCACAGATACGCAGTATTTT | CASSLRDSLSTDTQYF
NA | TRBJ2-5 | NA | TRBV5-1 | TGCGCCAGCAGCTTGATCGGGTGGGCAGGCGGGCCCCAAGAGACCCAGTACTTC | CASSLIGWAGGPQETQYF
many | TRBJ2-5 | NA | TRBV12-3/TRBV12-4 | TGTGCCAGCAGCTTCCTAGAGACCCAGTACTTC | CASSFLETQYF
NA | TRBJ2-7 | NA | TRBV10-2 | TGCGCCAGCAGTGGGAGGGACAACTACGAGCAGTACTTC | CASSGRDNYEQYF
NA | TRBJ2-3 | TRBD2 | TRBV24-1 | TGTGCCACCCAGGGACTAGTGTCAGATACGCAGTATTTT | CATQGLVSDTQYF
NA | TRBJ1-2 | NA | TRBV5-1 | TGCGCCAGCAGCTTGGGAACTGGCTACACCTTC | CASSLGTGYTF
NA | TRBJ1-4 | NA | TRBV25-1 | TGTGCCAGCAGAGAGAGGGGGGGTCGAGAAAAACTGTTTTTT | CASRERGGREKLFF
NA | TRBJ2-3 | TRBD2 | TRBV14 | TGTGCCAGCAGCCGACAACTAGCGGCCACAGATACGCAGTATTTT | CASSRQLAATDTQYF
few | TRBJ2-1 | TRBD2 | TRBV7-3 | TGTGCCAGCAGCTTAAACCCCCGGGGACTAGCGGGGGCGGGTGACAATGAGCAGTTCTTC | CASSLNPRGLAGAGDNEQFF